Below, 2 T cell receptor beta chains from the same sample are listed, as sequenced in a study of naive and memory T cell subsets. Both TRBC1 and TRBC2 were covered by a beta constant-region primer of two equimolar oligonucleotides. Nested alpha and beta constant-region primers with the SP2 primer drove four PCR rounds on ligated cDNA. TCRdb re-derived calls from the UMI-ligation and nested PCR reads in MiXCR, one entry per CDR3 protein. The table has more than 100,000 distinct CDR3 sequences, 36% seen once. Sequenced material: central memory CD4+ T cells from blood. All receptors come from a human donor in good health.

This clonotype occurred a few times. CDR3 DNA sequence: TGTGCCACCAGTCCTTCCTACAATGAGCAGTTCTTC. Protein: CATSPSYNEQFF. The chain uses TRBV24-1 and TRBJ2-1; D not resolved. CDR1 and CDR2 from the germline V gene are KGHDR and SFDVKD. This CDR3 spans 12 amino acids. The germline V and J ends were trimmed by 6 bases and 1 base, with 3 bases remaining between them.

This clonotype was detected a few times. The rearrangement links TRBV14 to TRBJ2-3; TRBD2 aligns across 8 bases. CDR1 is SGHDN, CDR2 FVKESK, per germline. The V and J ends lost 1 base and 3 bases, in that order; junction bases with no gene match: 21. The CDR3 runs 21 residues. CDR3 amino acids: CASSQADIRYRPGGYTDTQYF. CDR3 coding DNA: TGTGCCAGCAGCCAAGCCGACATCCGGTATCGCCCGGGAGGGTATACAGATACGCAGTATTTT.